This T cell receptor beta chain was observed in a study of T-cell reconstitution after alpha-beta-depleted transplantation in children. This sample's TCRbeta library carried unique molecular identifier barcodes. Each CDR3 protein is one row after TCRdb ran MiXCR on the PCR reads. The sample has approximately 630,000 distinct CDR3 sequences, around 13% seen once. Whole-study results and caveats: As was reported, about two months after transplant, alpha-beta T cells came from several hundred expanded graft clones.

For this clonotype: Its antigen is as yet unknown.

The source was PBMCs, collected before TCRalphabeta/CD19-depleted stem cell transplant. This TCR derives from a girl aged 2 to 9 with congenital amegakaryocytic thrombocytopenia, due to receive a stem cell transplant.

The DNA for the CDR3 is TGCGCCAGCAGCTTGAACGGCCAGGACACCGGGGAGCTGTTTTTT. Its translation is CASSLNGQDTGELFF. The J gene is TRBJ2-2, the V gene TRBV5-1; D is uncertain. In germline, CDR1 is SGHRS, CDR2 YFSETQ. The ends were cut back, 1 base at V and 3 bases at J, with 10 bases in the middle. The CDR3 covers 15 residues.